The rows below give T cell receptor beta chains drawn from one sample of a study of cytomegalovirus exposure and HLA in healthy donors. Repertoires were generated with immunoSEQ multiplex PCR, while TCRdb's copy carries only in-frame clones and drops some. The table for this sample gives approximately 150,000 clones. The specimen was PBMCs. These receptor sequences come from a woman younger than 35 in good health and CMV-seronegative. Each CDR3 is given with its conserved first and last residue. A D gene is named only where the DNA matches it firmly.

TGCGCCAGCAGCTTTGCAGGGAACACTGAAGCTTTCTTT,CASSFAGNTEAFF,NA,TRBV5-1,TRBJ1-1
TGCGCCAGCAGCCAAGAGAGGACAGGGGGTGGTGGCTACACCTTC,CASSQERTGGGGYTF,TRBD1,TRBV4-3,TRBJ1-2
TGTGCCAGTAGTATGGGGGGAGAGACCCAGTACTTC,CASSMGGETQYF,NA,TRBV19,TRBJ2-5
TGCGCCAGCAGCCCCGGGGGCACAGGGGCTAATGAAAAACTGTTTTTT,CASSPGGTGANEKLFF,TRBD1,TRBV4-1,TRBJ1-4
TGTGCCACCAGCGCGAGACTAGCGGGAGGATCAGAGACCCAGTACTTC,CATSARLAGGSETQYF,TRBD2,TRBV15,TRBJ2-5
TGCGCCAGCAGCCAAGAACGGACATTGAACACTGAAGCTTTCTTT,CASSQERTLNTEAFF,NA,TRBV4-1,TRBJ1-1
TGTGCCAGTAGGGAACTAGCGGGTATTCACAATGAGCAGTTCTTC,CASRELAGIHNEQFF,TRBD2,TRBV19,TRBJ2-1
TGCGCCAGCAGCACCGATTACAGGGGGGGTAACACTGAAGCTTTCTTT,CASSTDYRGGNTEAFF,TRBD1,TRBV5-1,TRBJ1-1
TGTGCCAGCATCCAGGTGGAGGGGGCGCATTATGGCTACACCTTC,CASIQVEGAHYGYTF,TRBD1,TRBV6-1,TRBJ1-2
TGTGCCAGCAGGGCACTAGCGGGATCCACCGGGGAGCTGTTTTTT,CASRALAGSTGELFF,TRBD2,TRBV2,TRBJ2-2
TGTGCCAGCAGTGGAGGGACTAGCGGCCAGCGGCAACCAGATACGCAGTATTTT,CASSGGTSGQRQPDTQYF,TRBD2,TRBV6-1,TRBJ2-3
TGTGCCACCAGCCCACAGGAGCCGGGACAGGGCGAGTATAATTCACCCCTCCACTTT,CATSPQEPGQGEYNSPLHF,TRBD1,TRBV15,TRBJ1-6
TGCGCCAGCAGCTTGGACTTACCGGGAGGGGAAGATACGCAGTATTTT,CASSLDLPGGEDTQYF,TRBD2,TRBV5-1,TRBJ2-3
TGTGCCAGCTGCAAGGGTCTGGGGGCGGATACGCAGTATTTT,CASCKGLGADTQYF,NA,TRBV7-2,TRBJ2-3
TGTGCCAGCAGCTTGGACGGGACAGCACTCGGAAACACCATATATTTT,CASSLDGTALGNTIYF,TRBD1,TRBV5-5,TRBJ1-3
TGCGCCAGCAGCCAAGATAGAGGCAGTAACTCTGGAAACACCATATATTTT,CASSQDRGSNSGNTIYF,NA,TRBV4-1,TRBJ1-3
TGTGCCAGCAGCCAAGTAACAGGGGGCACTGAAGCTTTCTTT,CASSQVTGGTEAFF,TRBD1,TRBV14,TRBJ1-1
TGCGCCAGCAGCTTATCTAAACCCAGGCGGGCCACTGAAGCTTTCTTT,CASSLSKPRRATEAFF,NA,TRBV5-1,TRBJ1-1
TGTGCCAGCAGTTACTCGACAAGGTTGTCCTACAATGAGCAGTTCTTC,CASSYSTRLSYNEQFF,NA,TRBV6-6,TRBJ2-1
TGTGCCAGCAGCGGACAGCACATGAACACTGAAGCTTTCTTT,CASSGQHMNTEAFF,NA,TRBV7-2,TRBJ1-1
TGTGCCAGCAGTCGGACAGCGGAGATAGAGCAGTACTTC,CASSRTAEIEQYF,NA,TRBV6-1,TRBJ2-7
TGTGCCAGCAGCCAAGTTGTGGGACAGGGATACAATGAGCAGTTCTTC,CASSQVVGQGYNEQFF,TRBD1,TRBV4-2,TRBJ2-1
TGTGCTAGTGGTCCGGACCTCAGGGATCCCGACTATGGCTACACCTTC,CASGPDLRDPDYGYTF,NA,TRBV12-5,TRBJ1-2
TGTGCCAGCAGCTTATCCGGGGGCAATGAGCAGTTCTTC,CASSLSGGNEQFF,NA,TRBV11-2,TRBJ2-1
TGCGCCAGCAGCGACCCGGCAGGGACCTACGAGCAGTACTTC,CASSDPAGTYEQYF,NA,TRBV5-1,TRBJ2-7
TGTGCCAGCAGCCAACAGGGTCCGGGCACTGAAGCTTTCTTT,CASSQQGPGTEAFF,NA,TRBV5-4,TRBJ1-1
TGTGCCAGCACTACTACAGCTAGCGGGAGTTTGGATGAGCAGTTCTTC,CASTTTASGSLDEQFF,TRBD2,TRBV9,TRBJ2-1
TGTGCCAGCAGCGTAGCGGGACAGCCCTACAATGAGCAGTTCTTC,CASSVAGQPYNEQFF,TRBD1,TRBV9,TRBJ2-1
TGTGCCTGGAATAGAGGGGGCTCTGTCACTGAAGCTTTCTTT,CAWNRGGSVTEAFF,TRBD1,TRBV30,TRBJ1-1
TGTGCCATCAGTGAAAAAGTAGGACAGGTTAGCGGCTACACCTTC,CAISEKVGQVSGYTF,TRBD1,TRBV10-3,TRBJ1-2
TGTGCCTCAGGGGAGGGTCACACAGATACGCAGTATTTT,CASGEGHTDTQYF,NA,TRBV30,TRBJ2-3
TGTGCCAGCACCATGGCGGGGATCTACAATGAGCAGTTCTTC,CASTMAGIYNEQFF,NA,TRBV13,TRBJ2-1
TGTGCCAGCAGCTTCGACGGCGGGTTCAATCAGCCCCAGCATTTT,CASSFDGGFNQPQHF,NA,TRBV7-8,TRBJ1-5
TGCGCCAGCAGCCATTACCGGGACAGGGGGCGAAATCGACCAAACAATGAGCAGTTCTTC,CASSHYRDRGRNRPNNEQFF,TRBD1,TRBV4-3,TRBJ2-1